Below, one T cell receptor (beta chain) is given with its context. J gave up 4 bases and V 2 bases, and 14 bases lay outside the gene matches. CDR3 length: 18 amino acids. Germline CDR1 and CDR2: ENHRY and SYGVKD. The sample is drawn from a study of shared T cell receptors in the human thymus. Assay used: immunoSEQ multiplex PCR; TCRdb lists only in-frame clones, some missing. The table records 700,000 or so clones, 70% to 90% of them present only once. These records were also assigned to another study, of human thymus T cells. This second study notes: Having surgery to correct congenital heart defects, healthy Finnish infants acted as the donors. Thymic tissue was derived from resections collected during corrective heart surgery. Among thymic and blood repertoires, usage of V and J genes appeared biased. Related research has reported that thymic repertoires overlap highly among unrelated individuals.

The sequence came from a girl less than two years old with a congenital heart defect. The V and J genes are TRBV10-3 and TRBJ1-1; TRBD1 agrees at 9 bases. The sequenced material came from thymocytes. CDR3 in DNA: TGTGCCATCAGTGAGCCCGGACAGGGGAGGAATAGGTGCACTGAAGCTTTCTTT. Amino acids: CAISEPGQGRNRCTEAFF.